This TCR beta chain was identified in a study of long-term antiretroviral therapy in people with HIV. This CDR3 spans 13 amino acids. The V and J ends lost 5 bases and 7 bases respectively, with 14 bases between them. Germline values: CDR1 SGHVS, CDR2 FQNEAQ. This clone was found once. Sequencing used immunoSEQ v3.0 at survey level. The data were produced by immunoSEQ multiplex PCR, yet TCRdb's version contains in-frame clones alone and is incomplete. The data contain around 32,000 clones, 97% of them seen just once; the ten biggest clones take up less than 2.5%. This chain uses TRBV7-8 with TRBJ1-1, with D possibly being TRBD1 (5 bases). The receptor's source is a man aged 25-40 years with HIV. The material was unsorted PBMCs, obtained 7.6 years after starting antiretroviral therapy. Here the CDR3 reads CASSRDRHGEAFF. The CDR3 region has the DNA TGTGCCAGCAGCCGGGACCGGCACGGTGAAGCTTTCTTT.